Presented here are 27 T cell receptor beta chains from one specimen sequenced in a study of cytomegalovirus exposure and HLA in healthy donors. Amplification used 60 Vbeta primers and 13 Jbeta primers. This table comes from immunoSEQ multiplex PCR, and its TCRdb copy is limited to in-frame clones, with some not included. The sample yields some 200,000 clones, approximately 83% seen once. The specimen was PBMCs. The receptor source for this set is a boy between 2 and 10 years old in good health and CMV-seronegative.

The V gene is TRBV20-1, the J gene TRBJ1-2; a weak D match, TRBD1 (6 bases). The CDR3 totals 11 residues. Germline CDR1 reads DFQATT; CDR2 reads SNEGSKA (reference sequence). V was cut by 2 bases and J by 8 bases, with 9 bases left in between. CDR3 in DNA: TGCAGTGCTAGAACCACAGGGGGCTACACCTTC. As protein: CSARTTGGYTF.

The V call is TRBV6-5, the J call TRBJ1-6; D ambiguous. The V and J ends lost 2 bases and 7 bases respectively, with 12 bases between them. This CDR3 spans 15 amino acids. Germline lookup yields CDR1 MNHEY and CDR2 SVGAGI. The CDR3 bases are TGTGCCAGCAGTTACGGTGGTCAGATAAATTCACCCCTCCACTTT. Translation: CASSYGGQINSPLHF.

This clone was observed a few times. The chain links TRBV13 to TRBJ1-1, with 8 positions matching TRBD1. Germline V gene lookup returns CDR1 PRHDT and CDR2 FYEKMQ (reference sequence). The CDR3 runs to 14 residues. The ends lost 6 bases at V and 0 bases at J; junction bases unmatched: 3. The CDR3 region has the DNA TGTGCCAGCAGTCCAGGGGGCCTGAACACTGAAGCTTTCTTT. It translates to CASSPGGLNTEAFF.

The V gene is TRBV5-6, the J gene TRBJ2-1; D perhaps matches TRBD2 (6 bases). The CDR3 loop spans 15 amino acids. Trimming took 0 bases from V and 6 from J, leaving 13 bases between them. Germline lookup yields CDR1 SGHDT and CDR2 YYEEEE. The CDR3 loop reads CASSLGLGVGNEQFF. The CDR3, as DNA: TGTGCCAGCAGCTTGGGACTAGGGGTGGGCAATGAGCAGTTCTTC.

In DNA form, the CDR3 reads TGCAGCTTATCACTGGGGGGGTTGGAGCAGTTCTTC. It yields the protein CSLSLGGLEQFF. This chain uses TRBV29-1 with TRBJ2-1; TRBD2 matches 7 bases. The V segment lost 8 bases and the J segment 10 bases; nucleotides outside the gene matches: 11. Germline CDR1 is SQVTM and CDR2 is ANQGSEA. The CDR3 has 12 residues.

The gene calls are TRBV7-6 and TRBJ1-4, with D perhaps matching TRBD1 (5 bases). The CDR3 consists of 15 residues. From germline, CDR1 is SGHVS and CDR2 FNYEAQ. Trimming left V 3 bases short and J 0 bases short, with 8 bases between. CDR3 in DNA: TGTGCCAGCAGCTTTGGGGGGGCAACTAATGAAAAACTGTTTTTT. Translating it yields CASSFGGATNEKLFF.

This rearrangement joins TRBV6-6 to TRBJ2-1, with TRBD1 matching over 7 bases. The CDR3 has 15 amino acids. Germline trimming cut 5 bases from V and 2 bases from J; bases unmatched to any gene: 6. Germline CDR1 reads MNHNY; CDR2 reads SVGAGI (reference sequence). This chain's CDR3 is CASSPTGSPYNEQFF. CDR3 bases: TGTGCCAGCAGTCCGACAGGGAGCCCCTACAATGAGCAGTTCTTC.

The chain has TRBV14 and TRBJ2-3; 8 bases map to TRBD1. Germline lookup yields CDR1 SGHDN and CDR2 FVKESK. V shed 0 bases and J 4 bases; nucleotides not matched to a gene: 6. The CDR3 length is 16 residues. The CDR3 DNA follows: TGTGCCAGCAGCCAAGACAGGGGGCGCCTAGCAGATACGCAGTATTTT. Its protein product is CASSQDRGRLADTQYF.

V usage is TRBV6-6 and J usage is TRBJ1-2; 8 bases are shared with TRBD1. With 0 bases clipped from V and 13 bases from J, the junction kept 10 bases outside the gene matches. The germline gives CDR1 MNHNY, CDR2 SVGAGI (reference sequence). There are 14 residues in the CDR3. The CDR3 sequence is CASSYSLSGGVSTF. The CDR3 coding sequence is TGTGCCAGCAGTTACTCTTTGTCAGGGGGCGTTTCCACCTTC.

The J gene is TRBJ2-1, the V gene TRBV2, with TRBD2 matching 13 bases. With 7 bases clipped from V and 0 bases from J, the junction kept 9 bases outside the gene matches. The germline CDR1 and CDR2 sequences are SNHLY and FYNNEI. CDR3 length: 18 amino acids. The CDR3 here is CASIKLAGGVSSYNEQFF. CDR3 in DNA: TGTGCCAGCATCAAACTAGCGGGAGGGGTTAGCTCCTACAATGAGCAGTTCTTC.

The chain has TRBV30 and TRBJ2-7, with D tentatively TRBD2 (6 bases). CDR3 length: 14 amino acids. Trimming removed 0 bases at V and 0 bases at J, with 9 bases between. From germline, CDR1 is GTSNPN and CDR2 SVGIG (reference sequence). CDR3 sequence: CAWSVGGSSYEQYF. CDR3 DNA sequence: TGTGCCTGGAGTGTCGGGGGTTCCTCCTACGAGCAGTACTTC.

The rearrangement uses TRBV19 and TRBJ2-7, with 8 bases aligning to TRBD1. The J segment lost 0 bases and the V segment lost 6 bases, leaving 4 bases of the junction unmatched. The CDR3 runs 14 residues. CDR1 and CDR2 from the germline V gene are LNHDA and SQIVND (reference sequence). The CDR3 region is CASRVGTGSYEQYF. The CDR3 DNA reads as TGTGCCAGTAGGGTCGGGACAGGCTCCTACGAGCAGTACTTC.

This rearrangement joins TRBV5-8 to TRBJ2-7, with 9 bases aligning to TRBD1. The CDR3 runs to 16 residues. Germline-derived CDR1 and CDR2 are SGHTS and YDEGEE. The V segment lost 0 bases and the J segment 1 base; nucleotides outside the gene matches: 5. CDR3 region: CASSLGWGQGSYEQYF. Here the CDR3 DNA reads TGTGCCAGCAGCTTGGGTTGGGGACAGGGTTCCTACGAGCAGTACTTC.

The chain joins TRBV11-2 to TRBJ2-6; weak D call: TRBD2 (5 bases). V dropped 4 bases and J dropped 0 bases, with 7 bases sitting between them. The CDR3 totals 15 residues. CDR1 is SGHAT and CDR2 is FQNNGV in the germline V gene. CDR3 region: CASSSGSSGANVLTF. CDR3 bases: TGTGCCAGCAGCTCGGGGAGCTCTGGGGCCAACGTCCTGACTTTC. Filled out from reference TRBV11-2 and TRBJ2-6, the complete variable domain reads EAGVAQSPRYKIIEKRQSVAFWCNPISGHATLYWYQQILGQGPKLLIQFQNNGVVDDSQLPKDRFSAERLKGVDSTLKIQPAKLEDSAVYLCASSSGSSGANVLTFGAGSRLTVL.

This sequence joins TRBV4-1 and TRBJ2-5; 7 bases fit TRBD2. The CDR3 has 16 residues. Germline V CDR1 and CDR2: MGHRA, YSYEKL. Trimming at V came to 4 bases and at J to 2 bases, leaving 10 bases not matched to a gene. CDR3 in amino acids: CASSPRRGAGQETQYF. The CDR3 bases are TGCGCCAGCAGCCCCCGGAGAGGAGCGGGACAAGAGACCCAGTACTTC.

V is TRBV6-4 and J is TRBJ2-3; 10 nucleotides agree with TRBD2. CDR3 length: 16 amino acids. CDR1 and CDR2 from the germline V gene are MRHNA and SNTAGT. J gave up 4 bases and V 4 bases, and 8 bases lay outside the gene matches. The CDR3 DNA reads TGTGCCAGCAGTGTAAGCGGGGGGGCATTTGCAGATACGCAGTATTTT. Its translation: CASSVSGGAFADTQYF.

The DNA of the CDR3 is TGTGCCTGGAGTAAGACAGGGAATTTAAAGACCCAGTACTTC. This encodes CAWSKTGNLKTQYF. The chain carries TRBV30 and TRBJ2-5, with 7 bases that match TRBD1. The V gene end was trimmed by 2 bases and the J gene end by 6 bases; junction bases not matched to a gene: 9. CDR3 length: 14 residues. Germline V CDR1 and CDR2: GTSNPN, SVGIG (reference sequence). Based on the CDR3 plus reference TRBV30 and TRBJ2-5, the full variable domain is SQTIHQWPATLVQPVGSPLSLECTVEGTSNPNLYWYRQAAGRGLQLLFYSVGIGQISSEVPQNLSASRPQDRQFILSSKKLLLSDSGFYLCAWSKTGNLKTQYFGPGTRLLVL.

The CDR3 loop is CASSNPRGSYNEQFF. The CDR3, as DNA: TGTGCCAGCAGCAACCCGAGGGGGTCCTACAATGAGCAGTTCTTC. The chain combines TRBV9 with TRBJ2-1, with a possible D match to TRBD1 (6 bases). The CDR3 spans 15 residues. Trimming pared 4 bases from V and 1 base from J, leaving 12 bases between. Germline CDR1 and CDR2: SGDLS and YYNGEE.

The chain joins TRBV4-2 to TRBJ2-7, with a weak D call TRBD1 (6 bases). Germline CDR1 reads LGHNA; CDR2 reads YNFKEQ. This CDR3 contains 14 residues. V was pared by 0 bases and J by 7 bases, with 13 bases between. The CDR3 DNA follows: TGTGCCAGCAGCCAAGAAGGTACAGGGCGGGAGCAGTACTTC. Its protein product is CASSQEGTGREQYF.

Only one count was recorded for this clone. The CDR3 loop is CASSLGVTQGGYGYTF. DNA for the CDR3: TGTGCCAGCAGCTTAGGAGTTACTCAGGGTGGCTATGGCTACACCTTC. J is TRBJ1-2 and V is TRBV7-3; the D gene is possibly TRBD1 (5 bases). Germline loops: CDR1 SGHTA, CDR2 FQGTGA. The CDR3 length is 16 residues. Trimming pared 2 bases from V and 4 bases from J, leaving 17 bases between.

The chain employs TRBV6-1 and TRBJ2-5; TRBD2 matches 11 bases. CDR1 is MNHNS and CDR2 is SASEGT in the germline V gene. The CDR3 consists of 17 residues. J gave up 5 bases and V 1 base, and 9 bases lay outside the gene matches. CDR3 coding DNA: TGTGCCAGCAGTGAAGTGGGACTAGCGGCTGGGGGGGAGACCCAGTACTTC. It yields the protein CASSEVGLAAGGETQYF.

The chain is built from TRBV5-1 and TRBJ2-7; perhaps TRBD2 as D (6 bases). Germline CDR1 reads SGHRS; CDR2 reads YFSETQ. The V end was cut by 0 bases, the J end by 1 base, with 14 bases between. This CDR3 has 16 residues. CDR3 region: CASSLATREPSYEQYF. DNA for the CDR3: TGCGCCAGCAGCTTGGCTACCCGGGAGCCTTCCTACGAGCAGTACTTC.

J is TRBJ1-1 and V is TRBV13, with 8 bases aligning to TRBD1. This CDR3 has 14 residues. With V trimmed by 5 bases and J by 1 base, 3 bases remained unmatched. The V gene's germline CDR1 is PRHDT and CDR2 FYEKMQ (reference sequence). In DNA form, the CDR3 reads TGTGCCAGCAGCCACGGACAGGGGAACACTGAAGCTTTCTTT. Translating it yields CASSHGQGNTEAFF.

The V and J genes are TRBV12-5 and TRBJ2-2; D is possibly TRBD2 (5 bases). The length of the CDR3 is 16 residues. V lost 3 bases to trimming and J lost 3 bases, with 14 bases between them. The germline CDR1 and CDR2 sequences are LGHNT and FRNRAP. CDR3 region: CASGFDSRGDTGELFF. The CDR3 DNA follows: TGTGCTAGTGGTTTTGACTCCCGGGGAGACACCGGGGAGCTGTTTTTT.

The rearrangement joins TRBV5-1 to TRBJ2-3; D possibly corresponds to TRBD1 (6 bases). V shed 4 bases and J shed 0 bases, with 12 bases lying between them. The germline gives CDR1 SGHRS, CDR2 YFSETQ. This CDR3 is built from 15 residues. The CDR3: CASSRQVGSTDTQYF. The CDR3 coding sequence is TGCGCCAGCAGCCGACAGGTAGGTAGCACAGATACGCAGTATTTT. Drawing the rest from reference TRBV5-1 and TRBJ2-3, the complete variable domain is KAGVTQTPRYLIKTRGQQVTLSCSPISGHRSVSWYQQTPGQGLQFLFEYFSETQRNKGNFPGRFSGRQFSNSRSEMNVSTLELGDSALYLCASSRQVGSTDTQYFGPGTRLTVL.

In the case of this clone: Its ends do not fully match the called genes, so a read error is possible. The chain uses TRBV6-1 and TRBJ2-1; 12 bases are shared with TRBD2. This CDR3 region has 17 residues. Germline V gene sequence: CDR1 MNHNS, CDR2 SASEGT. The CDR3 spells CASSEVASGREDNEQFF. The CDR3 DNA follows: TGTGCCAGCAGCGAAGTGGCTAGCGGGAGGGAAGACAATGAGCAGTTCTTC.

About this clone itself: This same CDR3 is encoded by further DNA sequences in the sample. The J gene is TRBJ2-3, the V gene TRBV11-2; 16 bases line up with TRBD2. The CDR3 length is 19 residues. The junction had 8 bases not matched to a gene; V was cut back by 5 bases and J by 0 bases. The V gene's germline CDR1 is SGHAT and CDR2 FQNNGV. DNA of the CDR3: TGTGCCAGCAGCCCGGGACTAGCGGGAGGGATCCCTAGCACAGATACGCAGTATTTT. Protein sequence: CASSPGLAGGIPSTDTQYF.